This T cell receptor beta chain was captured by sequencing in a study of blood T cells in healthy people across ages. Study findings and constraints: Investigators treated diversity estimates from one million T cells as underestimates.

Next came a second PCR, run for about 7 to 12 cycles, which used a sample-barcoded 5' primer along with a J-beta primer mix. Tags on each cDNA molecule came from a template-switch adaptor with 12 random nucleotides. TCRdb recomputed calls from the 5' RACE reads with MiXCR, one row per CDR3 protein. The table records 1.5 million to 2 million distinct CDR3 sequences, about 31% of them present only once. The CDR3 consists of 15 residues. Of note for this clonotype: Its target is not known. The germline gene is not matched at one end of the junction; a read error may be the cause.

This TCR was recovered from a woman aged 25-40 years in good health. The material sequenced was blood. V and J are TRBV12-3 or TRBV12-4 and TRBJ2-3; TRBD1 matches 7 bases. This CDR3 is CASSLEGALADTQYF. CDR3 DNA sequence: TGTGCCAGCAGTCTAGAGGGGGCTCTCGCAGATACGCAATATTTT.